This TCR beta chain was profiled in a study of blood T cell repertoires in COVID-19. Study summary: The origin of the acute and convalescent COVID-19 samples was the United States, Italy and Spain.

The protocol was immunoSEQ multiplex PCR, while the TCRdb copy is restricted to in-frame clones and leaves out a portion. Found here are 200,000 to 300,000 clones, about 91% of them singletons; the top ten hold over 1.3%. The CDR3 has 17 residues. Per germline, CDR1 KGHDR and CDR2 SFDVKD. V was pared by 6 bases and J by 5 bases, with 8 bases of the junction left unmatched. The receptor was derived from a man older than 75 with acute or convalescent COVID-19. Sequencing used peripheral blood. This chain joins TRBV24-1 and TRBJ2-3; 15 bases are shared with TRBD2. CDR3 sequence reads: CATSTGLAGGRGDTQYF. CDR3 nucleotides: TGTGCCACCAGTACGGGACTAGCGGGAGGCCGGGGAGATACGCAGTATTTT.